These 5 T cell receptor beta chains came from one sample sequenced in a study of response to subunit inactivated influenza vaccine. TCRdb reanalysed the RT-PCR reads using MiXCR and keeps one entry per CDR3 protein. The table has around 580,000 distinct CDR3 sequences, about 14% seen once. Sequences were derived from PBMCs from blood, sampled roughly 12 days after vaccination. The receptors here all came from a man aged 45 to 65 who received an inactivated influenza vaccine.

The genes are TRBV12-3 or TRBV12-4 and TRBJ2-3, with D maybe TRBD1 (5 bases). This CDR3 has 15 amino acids. V was cut by 6 bases and J by 0 bases, with 13 bases left in between. CDR3 in amino acids: CASRAQDTSTDTQYF. The CDR3 DNA reads TGTGCCAGCAGGGCACAGGATACTAGCACAGATACGCAGTATTTT.

This clonotype was seen many times. J is TRBJ1-6 and V is TRBV4-3, with 8 positions matching TRBD1. Germline-derived CDR1 and CDR2 are LGHNA and YSLEER. Losses at the gene ends were 1 base for V and 1 base for J; bases not matched to a gene: 12. The CDR3 runs to 20 residues. The CDR3 loop is CASSQGLDREGFSYNSPLHF. Here the CDR3 DNA reads TGCGCCAGCAGCCAAGGGCTGGACAGGGAGGGGTTTTCCTATAATTCACCCCTCCACTTT.

V gene TRBV2 combines with J gene TRBJ2-5; possibly TRBD1 for D (5 bases). CDR3 length equals 13 residues. Trimming took 8 bases from V and 2 from J, leaving 12 bases between them. From germline, CDR1 is SNHLY and CDR2 FYNNEI. CDR3 protein: CASLLDTQETQYF. The CDR3 bases are TGTGCCAGCTTGTTGGACACTCAAGAGACCCAGTACTTC. The complete variable domain, with remaining parts taken from reference TRBV2 and TRBJ2-5, reads EPEVTQTPSHQVTQMGQEVILRCVPISNHLYFYWYRQILGQKVEFLVSFYNNEISEKSEIFDDQFSVERPDGSNFTLKIRSTKLEDSAMYFCASLLDTQETQYFGPGTRLLVL.

This clonotype was counted ten times or more. The CDR3 DNA is TGTGCCAGCAGCTACAGACTGGGCACAGATACGCAGTATTTT. This codes for CASSYRLGTDTQYF. The chain is built from TRBV5-5 and TRBJ2-3; D gene uncertain. V was cut by 3 bases and J by 1 base, with 9 bases left in between. The CDR3 is made up of 14 amino acids. The germline V gene has CDR1 SGHKS and CDR2 YYEKEE (reference sequence).

In this sample, this clonotype turned up a few times. This chain connects TRBV7-2 to TRBJ2-5; 8 bases are a match to TRBD1. V dropped 6 bases and J dropped 5; count of bases not matched to a gene: 11. Germline CDR1 and CDR2: SGHTA and FQGNSA. The CDR3 contains 15 residues. This CDR3 is CASRPSGQGGETQYF. CDR3 coding DNA: TGTGCCAGCAGGCCCTCCGGACAGGGTGGCGAGACCCAGTACTTC.